This T cell receptor beta chain was profiled in a study of early T cells in non-severe SARS-CoV-2 infection. Study outcomes and limitations: VDJdb-based matching was biased toward anti-spike CD8 responses and missed private and CD4 specificities.

This clonotype was found many times. Antigen unknown. V was pared by 8 bases and J by 9 bases, with 9 bases of the junction left unmatched. The CDR3 is 13 amino acids. CDR1 is ENHRY and CDR2 is SYGVKD in the germline V gene. Individual cDNA molecules carried attached unique molecular identifiers. TCRdb reprocessed the 5' RACE reads via MiXCR and lists one record per CDR3 protein. The top ten clones hold approximately 4.8% of a sample with around 82,000 distinct CDR3 sequences, about 10% of them seen once. The sequence came from an adult who was a healthcare worker with PCR-confirmed SARS-CoV-2 infection or an uninfected control (not recorded which). Sequencing was carried out using whole blood. The chain employs TRBV10-3 and TRBJ2-1; TRBD1 aligns across 8 bases. In DNA, the CDR3 is TGTGCCATCGGGGCAGGGGGCCTCCCTGAGCAGTTCTTC. This gives the protein CAIGAGGLPEQFF.